This T cell receptor (beta chain) is from a study of blood T cell repertoires in COVID-19. Study at large: The United States, Italy and Spain supplied acute and convalescent COVID-19 samples.

In assigning cohorts, the study relied on participant-reported clinical history. The trim removed 3 bases at V and 3 bases at J, leaving 5 bases unmatched. Per the germline V gene, CDR1 is LGHNA and CDR2 is YNFKEQ. This CDR3 contains 16 residues. Using immunoSEQ multiplex PCR, the repertoire was profiled, and TCRdb retains in-frame clones only, with some absent. This sample has roughly 280,000 clones; just under 90% occur once, and the top ten carry 1.9%. Sequencing input: PBMCs or T cells enriched from blood (not recorded which). The V call is TRBV4-2, the J call TRBJ2-2; TRBD2 matches 9 bases. The sequence came from a woman aged 60-75 years who had recovered from COVID-19. The CDR3 region is CASSHGTSLYTGELFF. The DNA for the CDR3 is TGTGCCAGCAGCCACGGGACTAGCCTATACACCGGGGAGCTGTTTTTT.